The text below deals with one T cell receptor beta chain. Its antigen remains unknown. Following extraction, RNA underwent reverse transcription to cDNA, which served as the sequencing template. Clones were read by immunoSEQ multiplex PCR, and TCRdb kept only the in-frame ones, dropping some. The table has 150,000 to 200,000 clones, 64% seen once. This CDR3 has 14 residues. Germline values: CDR1 GTSNPN, CDR2 SVGIG (reference sequence). Trimming removed 5 bases from V and 0 bases from J, with 8 bases in between. The data originate from a study of CD8+ T cells in alopecia areata. General study points: Elevated clonality characterized lesional scalp relative to normal scalp, particularly in alopecia totalis/universalis. During tofacitinib treatment, many expanded lesional clones remained in scalp and blood. Researchers reported that TCR sharing among patients proved less clear than in mice, possibly HLA-linked.

Noted treatment: oral pan-JAK inhibitor, 5-10 mg twice daily. Sorting of PBMCs yielded the CD4+ and CD8+ T cells. The clonotype originates from a human donor with alopecia areata. The J gene is TRBJ1-6, the V gene TRBV30, with D hard to call. This sample comprised CD4+ T cells sorted from blood, obtained at approximately week 50, from a patient treated with tofacitinib. The CDR3 coding sequence is TGTGCCTGGCTGCCGACCTCCTATAATTCACCCCTCCACTTT. Its protein is CAWLPTSYNSPLHF.